This T cell receptor beta chain was identified during a study of T-cell memory formation after mild COVID-19. Study overall: Each donor largely had its own TCR clusters.

As for this clonotype: Its antigen remains unknown.

CDR1 and CDR2 from the germline V gene are MNHEY and SVGAGI. Trimming removed 5 bases from V and 4 bases from J, with 12 bases in between. The CDR3 is 14 residues long. TCRdb independently ran MiXCR on the 5' RACE reads; one entry per CDR3 protein. The sample has about 350,000 distinct CDR3 sequences; 20% to 25% are singletons. Whole-study findings and limits: Pre-infection memory carried some responding clones, suggesting that cross-reactive memory joined. Contracting clones from day 15 to 85 had balanced CD4/CD8; later expanders favoured CD4+. Among contracting clones, CD4+ were mainly CM/EM and CD8+ enriched in EMRA.

The sequenced sample was PBMCs or a T cell subset sorted from them (not recorded which). The chain joins TRBV6-5 to TRBJ1-5; D may be TRBD1 (6 bases). This TCR was sampled from a man aged 18 to 30 who had mild COVID-19 (a few samples of this study predate the infection). Cell type and time point are not known. CDR3: CASSQGGWNQPQHF. CDR3 sequence (DNA): TGTGCCAGCAGTCAAGGGGGGTGGAATCAGCCCCAGCATTTT.